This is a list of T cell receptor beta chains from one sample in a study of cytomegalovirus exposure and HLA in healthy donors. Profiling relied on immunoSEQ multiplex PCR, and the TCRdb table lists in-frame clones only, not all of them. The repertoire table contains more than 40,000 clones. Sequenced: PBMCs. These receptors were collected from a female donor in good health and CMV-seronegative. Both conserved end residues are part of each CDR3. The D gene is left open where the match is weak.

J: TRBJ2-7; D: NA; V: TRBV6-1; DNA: TGTGCCAGCAGTGAGTCCGGGGATTTCGGCGAGCAGTACTTC; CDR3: CASSESGDFGEQYF
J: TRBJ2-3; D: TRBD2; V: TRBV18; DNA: TGTGCCAGCTCACCACCCTCCGGGGGGAGCACAGATACGCAGTATTTT; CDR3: CASSPPSGGSTDTQYF
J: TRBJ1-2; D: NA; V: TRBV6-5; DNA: TGTGCCAGCAGTTTCGGACAAGGGTATGGCTACACCTTC; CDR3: CASSFGQGYGYTF
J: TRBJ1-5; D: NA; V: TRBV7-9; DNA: TGTGCCAGCAGCCCCCCAGGGTACGGTCAGCCCCAGCATTTT; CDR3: CASSPPGYGQPQHF
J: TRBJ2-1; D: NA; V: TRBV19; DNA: TGTGCCAGTAGTAGGGCAGGGAACTACAATGAGCAGTTCTTC; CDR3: CASSRAGNYNEQFF
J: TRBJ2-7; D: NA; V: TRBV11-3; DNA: TGTGCCAGCAGCTTACGGCTAGCGATTCCCTACGAGCAGTACTTC; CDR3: CASSLRLAIPYEQYF
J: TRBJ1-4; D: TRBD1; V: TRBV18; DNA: TGTGCCAGCTCTCACGACAGGGGAGGGGAAAAACTGTTTTTT; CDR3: CASSHDRGGEKLFF
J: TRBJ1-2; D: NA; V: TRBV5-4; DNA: TGTGCCAGCAGCCCACGACAGGATGCGAGCTACACCTTC; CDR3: CASSPRQDASYTF
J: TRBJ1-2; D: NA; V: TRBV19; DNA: TGTGCCAGTAGTATACGGGTTCTTGGTGGCTACACCTTC; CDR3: CASSIRVLGGYTF
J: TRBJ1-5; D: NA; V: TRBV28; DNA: TGTGCCAGCAGTTTATCCGGTCAGCCCCAGCATTTT; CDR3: CASSLSGQPQHF
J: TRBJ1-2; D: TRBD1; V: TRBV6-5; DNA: TGTGCCAGCAGACCTAAGGGGACAGGGACCTATGGCTACACCTTC; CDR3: CASRPKGTGTYGYTF
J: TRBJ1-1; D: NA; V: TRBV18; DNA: TGTGCCAGCTCACCGGTTAACGGGAGGTTGGAGAACACTGAAGCTTTCTTT; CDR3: CASSPVNGRLENTEAFF
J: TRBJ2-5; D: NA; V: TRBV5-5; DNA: TGTGCCAGCAGCTTCCGACTGGGGCCGGGGGTACAAGAGACCCAGTACTTC; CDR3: CASSFRLGPGVQETQYF
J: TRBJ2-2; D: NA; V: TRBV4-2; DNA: TGTGCCAGCAGCCCGGGGGACACCGGGGAGCTGTTTTTT; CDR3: CASSPGDTGELFF
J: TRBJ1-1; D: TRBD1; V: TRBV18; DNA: TGTGCCAGCTCACCTTTGGGTAGGACAGGGTTAAACACTGAAGCTTTCTTT; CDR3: CASSPLGRTGLNTEAFF
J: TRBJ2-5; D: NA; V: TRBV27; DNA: TGTGCCAGCAGTTTAGGGCCCCGAGTCGGGACCCAGTACTTC; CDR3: CASSLGPRVGTQYF
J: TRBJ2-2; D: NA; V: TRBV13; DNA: TGTGCCAGCAGCTTCGGACAGAGGAATTTAGTTGAGCTGTTTTTT; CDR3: CASSFGQRNLVELFF
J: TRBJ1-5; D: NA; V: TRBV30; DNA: TGTGCCTGGACCGGAGGGAATAGCAATCAGCCCCAGCATTTT; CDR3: CAWTGGNSNQPQHF
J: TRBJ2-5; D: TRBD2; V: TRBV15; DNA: TGTGCCACCAGCAGAGAAGGGACTAGCGGGGGCCAAGAGACCCAGTACTTC; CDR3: CATSREGTSGGQETQYF
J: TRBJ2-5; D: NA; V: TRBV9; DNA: TGTGCCAGCAGTGCCTCGGAGGGAGGCTTCGAGACCCAGTACTTC; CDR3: CASSASEGGFETQYF
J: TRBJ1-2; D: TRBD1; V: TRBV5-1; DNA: TGCGCCAGCAGCTTTCAGGGGGCGCGTGGCTACACCTTC; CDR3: CASSFQGARGYTF
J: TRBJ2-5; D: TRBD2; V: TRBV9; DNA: TGTGCCAGCAGCGTAAGTTGGACTAGCTGGGAGACCCAGTACTTC; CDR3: CASSVSWTSWETQYF
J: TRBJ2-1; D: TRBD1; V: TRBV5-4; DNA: TGTGCCAGCAGCTTGGGCCCAGGGGGCGTTGGGAATGAGCAGTTCTTC; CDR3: CASSLGPGGVGNEQFF
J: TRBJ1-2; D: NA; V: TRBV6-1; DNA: TGTGCCAGCAGTGAGTCCGGGGGATATGGCTACACCTTC; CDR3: CASSESGGYGYTF
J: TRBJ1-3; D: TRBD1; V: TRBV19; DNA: TGTGCCAGTAGTCGCTCCAGGGGGGCTGGAAACACCATATATTTT; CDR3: CASSRSRGAGNTIYF
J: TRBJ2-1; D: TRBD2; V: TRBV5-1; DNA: TGCGCCAGCAGCTTGAGGCTAGCGGGAGGTTCCTACAATGAGCAGTTCTTC; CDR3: CASSLRLAGGSYNEQFF
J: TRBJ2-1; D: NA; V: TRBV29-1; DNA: TGCAGCGTTGAACGTTCCAGGGTTATCGACAATGAGCAGTTCTTC; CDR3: CSVERSRVIDNEQFF
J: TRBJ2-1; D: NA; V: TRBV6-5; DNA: TGTGCCAGCAGGTCCCGACAGCACAATGAGCAGTTCTTC; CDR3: CASRSRQHNEQFF
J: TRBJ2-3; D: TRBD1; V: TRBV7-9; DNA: TGTGCCAGCAGCTTAGTTCGGACAGGTAGCACAGATACGCAGTATTTT; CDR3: CASSLVRTGSTDTQYF
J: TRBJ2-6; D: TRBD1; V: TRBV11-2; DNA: TGTGCCAGCAGCTACAGGACAGGGGGAGCTGGGGCCAACGTCCTGACTTTC; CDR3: CASSYRTGGAGANVLTF
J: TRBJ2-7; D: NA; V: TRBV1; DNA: TGCACCAGCAGCCTTCCCTTCCTACTTCGCGCCTACGAGCAGTACTTC; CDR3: CTSSLPFLLRAYEQYF
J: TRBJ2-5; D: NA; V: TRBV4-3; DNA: TGCGCCAGCAGCCAAGCATTGGCACAAGAGACCCAGTACTTC; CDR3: CASSQALAQETQYF
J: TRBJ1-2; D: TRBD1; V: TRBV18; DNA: TGTGCCAGCTCACCAGTAGGACAGGCTAACTATGGCTACACCTTC; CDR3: CASSPVGQANYGYTF
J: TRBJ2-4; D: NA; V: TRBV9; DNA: TGTGCCAGCAGCGTAGTTCCAGGGAATCTCTCCTCTGAAAACATTCAGTACTTC; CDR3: CASSVVPGNLSSENIQYF
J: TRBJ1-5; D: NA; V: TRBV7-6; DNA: TGTGCCAGCAGCATATCGGGTAATCAGCCCCAGCATTTT; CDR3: CASSISGNQPQHF
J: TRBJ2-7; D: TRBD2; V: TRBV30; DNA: TGTGCCTGGGACAATGGGGGGGGTGCCTACGAGCAGTACTTC; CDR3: CAWDNGGGAYEQYF
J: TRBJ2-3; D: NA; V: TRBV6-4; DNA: TGTGCCAGCAGTGACTCCAATACGGGAGGCACAGATACGCAGTATTTT; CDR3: CASSDSNTGGTDTQYF
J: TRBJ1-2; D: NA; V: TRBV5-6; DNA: TGTGCCAGCTCTCCCGGTAGGGGGTATGGCTACACCTTC; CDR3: CASSPGRGYGYTF
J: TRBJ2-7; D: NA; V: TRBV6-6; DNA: TGTGCCAGCAGTTCCGACAGTTCCCCCCCCTACGAGCAGTACTTC; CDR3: CASSSDSSPPYEQYF
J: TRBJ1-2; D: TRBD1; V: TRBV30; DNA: TGTGCCTGGGGTGGTGGGACAGGAGTTGTCAACTATGGCTACACCTTC; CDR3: CAWGGGTGVVNYGYTF
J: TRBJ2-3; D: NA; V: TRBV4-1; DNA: TGCGCCAGCAGCCTGCCTCCGACGGGGAGGTCGAACACAGATACGCAGTATTTT; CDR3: CASSLPPTGRSNTDTQYF
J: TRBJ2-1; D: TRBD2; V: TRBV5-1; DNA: TGCGCCAGCAGCGGCGAAGGGACTAGCGGGAGTAATGAGCAGTTCTTC; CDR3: CASSGEGTSGSNEQFF
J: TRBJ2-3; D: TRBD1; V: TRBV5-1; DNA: TGCGCCAGCAGCTTGGGGACAGGTGACAGCACAGATACGCAGTATTTT; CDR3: CASSLGTGDSTDTQYF
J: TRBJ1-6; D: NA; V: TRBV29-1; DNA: TGCAGCGTAGCTGAAAGACTGGATAATTCACCCCTCCACTTT; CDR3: CSVAERLDNSPLHF
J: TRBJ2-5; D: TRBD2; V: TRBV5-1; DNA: TGCGCCAGCAGCTTGGAGGCAGGCAGTTGGACTAGCGGGAGGTTAGGAGAGACCCAGTACTTC; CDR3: CASSLEAGSWTSGRLGETQYF